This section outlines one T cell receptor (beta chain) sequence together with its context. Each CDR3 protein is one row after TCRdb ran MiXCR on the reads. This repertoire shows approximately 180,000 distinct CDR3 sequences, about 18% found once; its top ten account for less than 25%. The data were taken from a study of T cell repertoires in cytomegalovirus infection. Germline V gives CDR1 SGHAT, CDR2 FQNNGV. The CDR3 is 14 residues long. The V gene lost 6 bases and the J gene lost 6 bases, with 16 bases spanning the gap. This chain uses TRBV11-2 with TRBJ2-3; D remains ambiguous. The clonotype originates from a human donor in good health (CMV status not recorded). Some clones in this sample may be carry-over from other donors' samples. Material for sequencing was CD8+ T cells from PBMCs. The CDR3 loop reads CASSPRMIRDTQYF. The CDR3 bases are TGTGCCAGCAGTCCCCGGATGATCAGGGATACGCAGTATTTT.